The 28 T cell receptor beta chains below were found in one sample sequenced in a study of identical twins. MiXCR was run by TCRdb on the 5' RACE reads, yielding one entry per CDR3 protein. Seen here are 550,000 to 800,000 distinct CDR3 sequences, about 7% observed once, and the top ten hold roughly 1.6%. A further study also used this sample, focusing on yellow fever vaccine responses in identical twins.

Sequencing was done on a sample of PBMCs. Every receptor here comes from a woman aged 18-30 years in good health.

This chain uses TRBV28 with TRBJ2-6, with 7 bases matching TRBD1. This CDR3 has 15 amino acids. Germline V gives CDR1 MDHEN, CDR2 SYDVKM. With 9 bases clipped from V and 1 base from J, the junction kept 6 bases outside the gene matches. CDR3 nucleotides: TGTGCCAGTACAGGGGCTGGATCTGGGGCCAACGTCCTGACTTTC. Its translation: CASTGAGSGANVLTF.

This clonotype appeared many times. V and J are TRBV7-2 and TRBJ2-3, with D tentatively TRBD2 (6 bases). This CDR3 has 15 residues. V was shortened by 1 base and J by 2 bases, with 10 bases between the two germline ends. CDR1 and CDR2 from the germline V gene are SGHTA and FQGNSA. CDR3 residues: CASSLGGVPTDTQYF. DNA for the CDR3: TGTGCCAGCAGCTTAGGGGGGGTCCCCACAGATACGCAGTATTTT.

The sample holds many counts of this clonotype. The chain combines TRBV28 with TRBJ2-1; 11 nucleotides line up with TRBD2. The CDR3 loop spans 19 amino acids. Germline V gene sequence: CDR1 MDHEN, CDR2 SYDVKM. With 1 base clipped from V and 6 bases from J, the junction kept 14 bases outside the gene matches. CDR3 protein: CASSLYPIRTSGRSNEQFF. The CDR3 DNA reads as TGTGCCAGCAGTTTATACCCGATACGGACTAGCGGGCGGAGCAATGAGCAGTTCTTC.

This clonotype was counted a few times. The chain joins TRBV6-2 or TRBV6-3 to TRBJ2-1, with TRBD2 matching 7 bases. V lost 10 bases to trimming and J lost 6 bases; unmatched junction nucleotides: 9. The CDR3 is 13 residues long. Germline V gene data show CDR1 as MNHEY and CDR2 as SVGEGT. The CDR3 coding sequence is TGTGCCACCATCGGGCGGGGGTTCAATGAGCAGTTCTTC. Translation gives CATIGRGFNEQFF.

Points on this clonotype: At one boundary the junction diverges from the germline segment, which might be a read error. The chain has TRBV7-9 and TRBJ1-1; D gene unclear. Germline V lookup: CDR1 SEHNR, CDR2 FQNEAQ (reference sequence). This CDR3 is 15 amino acids long. This CDR3 reads CASSLGAGLNTEAFF. The CDR3 DNA reads as TGTGCCAGCAGCTTAGGGGCAGGTCTCAACACTGAAGCTTTCTTC. Full variable domain (rest looked up from reference TRBV7-9 and TRBJ1-1): DTGVSQNPRHKITKRGQNVTFRCDPISEHNRLYWYRQTLGQGPEFLTYFQNEAQLEKSRLLSDRFSAERPKGSFSTLEIQRTEQGDSAMYLCASSLGAGLNTEAFFGQGTRLTVV.

This clonotype was counted only a few times. The gene calls are TRBV21-1 and TRBJ2-3; TRBD2 is taken as the D call from the table, unchecked against the DNA. TRBV21-1 is flagged as a pseudogene. CDR3 length: 17 amino acids. The CDR3 here is CARRGLAGGLRTDTQYF. Written as DNA, the CDR3 is TGTGCCAGACGAGGGCTAGCGGGAGGGCTGCGGACAGATACGCAGTATTTT.

The rearrangement joins TRBV4-1 to TRBJ1-6; D is ambiguous. V lost 0 bases, J lost 0 bases, and 9 bases lay in between. CDR1 and CDR2 (germline): MGHRA, YSYEKL. The CDR3 runs 17 residues. CDR3 coding DNA: TGCGCCAGCAGCCAAGAACGAGCGAGCTCCTATAATTCACCCCTCCACTTT. Translation gives CASSQERASSYNSPLHF.

The sample holds many counts of this clonotype. The J gene is TRBJ1-2, the V gene TRBV11-2; D remains ambiguous. Germline V CDR1 and CDR2: SGHAT, FQNNGV. V dropped 5 bases and J dropped 1 base, with 11 bases sitting between them. The length of the CDR3 is 14 residues. The CDR3 region is CASSPHSVNYGYTF. Written as DNA, the CDR3 is TGTGCCAGCAGCCCCCATTCTGTTAACTATGGCTACACCTTC.

This clonotype occurred a few times. V gene TRBV15 combines with J gene TRBJ2-7, with TRBD1 identical over 7 bases. V trimming: 1 base; J trimming: 2 bases; junction bases outside the gene matches: 5. CDR3 size: 15 residues. Germline V lookup: CDR1 LNHNV, CDR2 YYDKDF (reference sequence). For the CDR3, the DNA is TGTGCCACCAGCAGAGGGACAGGTTCGCCCTACGAGCAGTACTTC. Translated: CATSRGTGSPYEQYF.

V usage is TRBV5-6 and J usage is TRBJ2-5; D is undetermined. Deletions cut 0 bases from V and 4 bases from J, with 13 bases between. The CDR3 is made up of 15 amino acids. Looked up from germline, CDR1 is SGHDT and CDR2 is YYEEEE. The CDR3 here is CASSLGPGDPETQYF. The CDR3 DNA is TGTGCCAGCAGCTTGGGGCCCGGAGACCCAGAGACCCAGTACTTC.

This clonotype occurred a few times. This rearrangement joins TRBV6-1 to TRBJ2-2; unclear D gene. V was trimmed by 2 bases and J by 4 bases, leaving 11 bases between them. This CDR3 contains 15 residues. The germline CDR1 and CDR2 sequences are MNHNS and SASEGT. The CDR3 is CASSETSELTGELFF. In DNA, the CDR3 is TGTGCCAGCAGTGAAACGTCAGAACTCACCGGGGAGCTGTTTTTT.

The table lists this clonotype with many counts. The rearrangement links TRBV18 to TRBJ2-1, with TRBD1 matching 7 bases. The length of the CDR3 is 14 residues. Per germline, CDR1 KGHSH and CDR2 LQKENI. With 2 bases clipped from V and 6 bases from J, the junction kept 4 bases outside the gene matches. CDR3 protein: CASSPRSGGNEQFF. The CDR3 DNA reads as TGTGCCAGCTCACCAAGGTCAGGGGGCAATGAGCAGTTCTTC.

The chain combines TRBV27 with TRBJ2-1; D possibly corresponds to TRBD2 (6 bases). The CDR3 is 16 amino acids. The V end was cut by 7 bases, the J end by 2 bases, with 18 bases between. Germline V gene sequence: CDR1 MNHEY, CDR2 SMNVEV (reference sequence). Here the CDR3 reads CASTQLGGITYNEQFF. CDR3 DNA sequence: TGTGCCAGCACCCAGTTGGGCGGGATCACCTACAATGAGCAGTTCTTC.

Only a few counts were recorded for this clonotype. The chain uses TRBV12-3 or TRBV12-4 and TRBJ2-2, with a weak D call TRBD2 (5 bases). The CDR3 totals 16 residues. Between the trimmed V and J ends, which lost 6 bases and 3 bases, there was a span of 17 bases. The CDR3 protein is CASRSHRTGDTGELFF. The CDR3 DNA sequence: TGTGCCAGCAGATCCCACCGGACCGGGGACACCGGGGAGCTGTTTTTT.

Regarding this clonotype: The junction shows a germline mismatch at one end, possibly a read error. V gene TRBV12-3 or TRBV12-4 combines with J gene TRBJ2-3; 10 nucleotides match TRBD2. The CDR3 is made up of 18 amino acids. The CDR3 loop reads CACSSPAGGPSSTDTQYF. The CDR3 DNA sequence: TGTGCCTGCAGTTCCCCAGCGGGAGGGCCTTCTAGCACAGATACGCAGTATTTT.

This clonotype was counted only a few times. The chain combines TRBV7-9 with TRBJ2-7, with D perhaps TRBD1 (5 bases). Germline V gene data show CDR1 as SEHNR and CDR2 as FQNEAQ (reference sequence). The CDR3 extends over 15 amino acids. Trimming took off 0 bases at V and 6 bases at J, with 15 bases between the two ends. The CDR3 DNA reads as TGTGCCAGCAGCTTAGCCCAGGGCCTACGAACCGAGCAGTACTTC. This sequence encodes CASSLAQGLRTEQYF. Filled out from reference TRBV7-9 and TRBJ2-7, the complete variable domain reads DTGVSQNPRHKITKRGQNVTFRCDPISEHNRLYWYRQTLGQGPEFLTYFQNEAQLEKSRLLSDRFSAERPKGSFSTLEIQRTEQGDSAMYLCASSLAQGLRTEQYFGPGTRLTVT.

Ten or more counts support this clonotype. The V and J genes are TRBV5-1 and TRBJ2-3, with D possibly being TRBD1 or TRBD2 (6 bases each). Germline V gives CDR1 SGHRS, CDR2 YFSETQ. Trimming cost V 3 bases and J 3 bases, with 17 bases left between them. The CDR3 is 16 amino acids. The CDR3 here is CASSYREGGGTDTQYF. As DNA, the CDR3 is TGCGCCAGCAGCTATAGAGAGGGGGGAGGTACAGATACGCAGTATTTT.

This clonotype was counted ten times or more. The chain employs TRBV5-1 and TRBJ2-7; 8 bases are shared with TRBD2. Trimming took 0 bases from V and 7 from J; bases not matched to a gene: 15. The CDR3 covers 17 residues. Germline V gene sequence: CDR1 SGHRS, CDR2 YFSETQ. The CDR3 sequence is CASSLVSWSGSLKEQYF. DNA of the CDR3: TGCGCCAGCAGCTTGGTATCATGGAGCGGGAGTTTAAAGGAGCAGTACTTC.

This clonotype was seen only a few times. The J gene is TRBJ2-1, the V gene TRBV24-1; 11 bases are shared with TRBD2. Germline loops: CDR1 KGHDR, CDR2 SFDVKD. The CDR3 runs to 16 residues. V was clipped by 5 bases and J by 6 bases; unmatched bases: 8. The DNA for the CDR3 is TGTGCCACCAGTGGTCCTACTAGCGGGAGCGGCAATGAGCAGTTCTTC. Translation: CATSGPTSGSGNEQFF.

Only a few counts were recorded for this clonotype. The chain joins TRBV12-3 or TRBV12-4 to TRBJ2-7; D perhaps matches TRBD2 (5 bases). Trimming took 7 bases from V and 2 from J, leaving 18 bases between them. This CDR3 region has 15 residues. DNA for the CDR3: TGTGCCAGCAAGGTGATCCGGGAAGCCACCTACGAGCAGTACTTC. The encoded protein is CASKVIREATYEQYF.

This clonotype has just a few counts. The J gene is TRBJ2-3, the V gene TRBV3-1, with TRBD2 as a possible D gene (6 bases). CDR3 length: 16 residues. The V and J ends lost 0 bases and 1 base respectively, with 11 bases between them. The V gene's germline CDR1 is LGHDT and CDR2 YNNKEL (reference sequence). CDR3 sequence reads: CASSQEGTPRTDTQYF. CDR3 sequence (DNA): TGTGCCAGCAGCCAAGAGGGGACTCCCCGCACAGATACGCAGTATTTT.

The sample holds a few counts of this clonotype. The V gene is TRBV15, the J gene TRBJ2-3; D is perhaps TRBD1 (5 bases). V lost 3 bases to trimming and J lost 2 bases, with 15 bases between them. The CDR3 consists of 16 residues. CDR1 and CDR2 (germline): LNHNV, YYDKDF (reference sequence). The CDR3 DNA is TGTGCCACCAGCAGTCAAGAAGGGGTAAACACAGATACGCAGTATTTT. Protein sequence: CATSSQEGVNTDTQYF.

This chain links TRBV20-1 with TRBJ1-1; the match to TRBD1 covers 7 bases. V shed 6 bases and J 3 bases; nucleotides not matched to a gene: 4. Germline V gene lookup returns CDR1 DFQATT and CDR2 SNEGSKA (reference sequence). CDR3 length equals 12 residues. For the CDR3, the DNA is TGCAGTGCAAGGGGGCTGTACACTGAAGCTTTCTTT. This gives the protein CSARGLYTEAFF.

The chain is built from TRBV20-1 and TRBJ2-1, with 8 nucleotides matching TRBD2. This CDR3 region has 15 residues. CDR1 is DFQATT, CDR2 SNEGSKA, per germline (reference sequence). The ends lost 1 base at V and 5 bases at J; junction bases unmatched: 7. CDR3 in amino acids: CSARGSGSIHNEQFF. CDR3 nucleotides: TGCAGTGCTAGAGGGAGCGGGAGCATCCACAATGAGCAGTTCTTC.

This clonotype was found a few times. The chain employs TRBV5-1 and TRBJ2-5, with 7 bases that match TRBD1. Germline-derived CDR1 and CDR2 are SGHRS and YFSETQ. Losses at the gene ends were 3 bases for V and 5 bases for J; bases not matched to a gene: 13. This CDR3 region has 16 residues. CDR3 sequence reads: CASSWNRGGARETQYF. The CDR3 region has the DNA TGCGCCAGCAGCTGGAACAGGGGTGGGGCCAGGGAGACCCAGTACTTC.

The chain has TRBV10-3 and TRBJ2-1; 11 bases align to TRBD1. The V gene end was trimmed by 10 bases and the J gene end by 8 bases; junction bases not matched to a gene: 10. This CDR3 spans 14 amino acids. CDR1 is ENHRY, CDR2 SYGVKD, per germline. The CDR3 DNA follows: TGTGCCACCGGACAGGGGGCTCGGGGGGATGAGCAGTTCTTC. Translating it yields CATGQGARGDEQFF.

The sample holds many counts of this clonotype. V gene TRBV4-1 combines with J gene TRBJ1-2; possibly TRBD1 for D (6 bases). The CDR3 is 16 amino acids. The V end was cut by 0 bases, the J end by 4 bases, with 15 bases between. The V gene's germline CDR1 is MGHRA and CDR2 YSYEKL. The CDR3 region is CASSQDPSGGFYGYTF. CDR3 coding DNA: TGCGCCAGCAGCCAAGACCCCAGCGGGGGCTTCTATGGCTACACCTTC.

This clonotype was picked up many times. The chain is built from TRBV12-3 or TRBV12-4 and TRBJ2-2; D not resolved. This CDR3 is built from 14 residues. V dropped 7 bases and J dropped 1 base, with 10 bases sitting between them. In DNA, the CDR3 is TGTGCCAGCACCCCTACACAGAACACCGGGGAGCTGTTTTTT. The encoded protein is CASTPTQNTGELFF.